The rows below give T cell receptor beta chains drawn from one sample of a study of blood T cell repertoires in COVID-19. The assay was immunoSEQ multiplex PCR, and TCRdb's table has in-frame clones only and misses some. The sample lists about 29,000 clones, roughly 84% occurring once. The sample consisted of peripheral blood. Source of these receptors: an elderly man with active COVID-19. CDR3s include the opening cysteine and the closing phenylalanine or tryptophan. A D gene is named only where the DNA matches it firmly. Only some rows state a clone size, as once, few, many or a class for expanded clones.

j_call clone_size v_call d_call cdr3_nt cdr3_aa
TRBJ1-1 - TRBV6-5 - TGTGCCAGCATAGTCCAGGCCGGATACACTGAAGCTTTCTTT CASIVQAGYTEAFF
TRBJ1-1 - TRBV9 - TGTGCCAGCAGCGTGGGACACGGGCCCTTGAACACTGAAGCTTTCTTT CASSVGHGPLNTEAFF
TRBJ1-2 - TRBV4-1 - TGCGCCAGCAGCCAAGAAGGGGGGGGTGGGGCTAACTATGGCTACACCTTC CASSQEGGGGANYGYTF
TRBJ1-6 - TRBV10-1 - TGCGCCAGCAGTGCCGGGACATTAAATTCACCCCTCCACTTT CASSAGTLNSPLHF
TRBJ2-1 - TRBV18 - TGTGCCAGCTCACCGCCGGGACTCGGGTACAATGAGCAGTTCTTC CASSPPGLGYNEQFF
TRBJ2-7 - TRBV6-1 TRBD1 TGTGCCAGCAGTGAAGCGCTTGGGACAGGGTGGCGGGAGCAGTACTTC CASSEALGTGWREQYF
TRBJ2-5 - TRBV3-1/TRBV3-2 TRBD2 TGTGCCAGCAGCCAACCGACTAGCGCCCAAGAGACCCAGTACTTC CASSQPTSAQETQYF
TRBJ1-1 - TRBV29-1 TRBD1 TGCAGCGGCGATGACAGGGGTGCTTTCACTGAAGCTTTCTTT CSGDDRGAFTEAFF
TRBJ1-4 - TRBV5-4 - TGTGCCAGCAGCTTGGAGGGGCCTCCTAATGAAAAACTGTTTTTT CASSLEGPPNEKLFF
TRBJ1-4 - TRBV3-1/TRBV3-2 TRBD1 TGTGCCAGCAGCCCAACAGGGGTTAATGATGAAAAACTGTTTTTT CASSPTGVNDEKLFF
TRBJ2-2 once TRBV7-2 - TGTGCCAGCAGCGCGTATTCCACCGGGGAGCTGTTTTTT CASSAYSTGELFF
TRBJ1-4 - TRBV4-1 - TGCGCCAGCTCAGGGAACAGTCAGTCAACTAATGAAAAACTGTTTTTT CASSGNSQSTNEKLFF
TRBJ2-5 - TRBV5-1 - TGCGCCAGCAGCTTGGATACAGGTCCACAAGAGACCCAGTACTTC CASSLDTGPQETQYF
TRBJ2-7 - TRBV7-9 TRBD2 TGTGCCAGCAGCCCTGATAAATGGACGGGGGGCTACGAGCAGTACTTC CASSPDKWTGGYEQYF
TRBJ1-3 - TRBV7-6 TRBD1 TGTGCCAGCAGCTTAGTGGGACAGGGGGGAAACACCATATATTTT CASSLVGQGGNTIYF
TRBJ1-4 medium-sized TRBV19 - TGTGCCAGTAGATCTAGACAGATGGGTATTGAAAAACTGTTTTTT CASRSRQMGIEKLFF
TRBJ2-7 - TRBV30 TRBD1 TGTGCCTGGAGTGTAGGGACAGCCTACGAGCAGTACTTC CAWSVGTAYEQYF
TRBJ2-1 - TRBV15 - TGTGCCACCAGCAGAGATTCCCGACAGAGCTCCTACAATGAGCAGTTCTTC CATSRDSRQSSYNEQFF
TRBJ1-5 - TRBV2 - TGTGCCAGCAAGGAGCGACAGACCAGCAATCAGCCCCAGCATTTT CASKERQTSNQPQHF
TRBJ2-2 - TRBV30 TRBD2 TGTGCCTGGGCGGAGCGGGGGGCGAACACCGGGGAGCTGTTTTTT CAWAERGANTGELFF
TRBJ2-2 few TRBV9 - TGTGCCAGCAGCGTAGCGGGAACCGGGGAGCTGTTTTTT CASSVAGTGELFF
TRBJ2-7 once TRBV18 - TGTGCCAGCTCACTTCGCCAGGGTGGTGGTGGTGAGCAGTACTTC CASSLRQGGGGEQYF
TRBJ1-1 - TRBV19 TRBD1 TGTGCCAGTAGGCCGGGACAGGGGGGGGAAGCTTTCTTT CASRPGQGGEAFF
TRBJ2-4 - TRBV6-6 - TGTGCCAGCAGTTATTCTGGGGGCCGGTACATTCAGTACTTC CASSYSGGRYIQYF
TRBJ2-3 - TRBV5-6 TRBD2 TGTGCCAGCAGCTTGGTTTTAGCGGGCATTTCCACAGATACGCAGTATTTT CASSLVLAGISTDTQYF
TRBJ1-1 - TRBV6-4 TRBD1 TGTGCCAGCAGGGAGACAGGGGACAACACTGAAGCTTTCTTT CASRETGDNTEAFF
TRBJ2-7 - TRBV4-1 TRBD2 TGCGCCAGCAGCCAAGTGGCGGGGGGCGAGCAGTACTTC CASSQVAGGEQYF
TRBJ1-6 - TRBV30 TRBD1 TGTGCCAGACAGGGGGAGTATAATTCACCCCTCCACTTT CARQGEYNSPLHF
TRBJ2-7 - TRBV6-5 - TGTGCCAGCATCAACCAGCCCGGGATATTATACGAGCAGTACTTC CASINQPGILYEQYF
TRBJ2-7 - TRBV27 TRBD1 TGTGCCAGCAGTTCCAGCCCGGGACAGCCTAATTTCCTCCTACGAGAGCAGTACTTC CASSSSPGQPNFLLREQYF
TRBJ2-3 - TRBV19 TRBD1 TGTGCCAGTAGGGACCCGGGACAGGGGATAACAGATACGCAGTATTTT CASRDPGQGITDTQYF
TRBJ2-2 - TRBV5-1 TRBD1 TGCGCCAGCAGGAGGACAGGGGGCGCGGGCACCGGGGAGCTGTTTTTT CASRRTGGAGTGELFF
TRBJ1-1 - TRBV6-5 TRBD1 TGTGCCAGCAGATCCGGACAGGGGAGGCCCACTGAAGCTTTCTTT CASRSGQGRPTEAFF
TRBJ2-1 - TRBV5-4 TRBD2 TGTGCCAGCAGCTTGGTAGCGGGGGGGTCCTACAATGAGCAGTTCTTC CASSLVAGGSYNEQFF
TRBJ2-2 - TRBV2 - TGTGCCAGCAGCGGCGGCAGCCCTAACACCGGGGAGCTGTTTTTT CASSGGSPNTGELFF
TRBJ1-5 - TRBV6-6 TRBD1 TGTGCCAGCAGTCCTGAGGGGGCGCGGGATCAGCCCCAGCATTTT CASSPEGARDQPQHF
TRBJ2-2 - TRBV11-2 - TGTGCCAGCAGCCGGCGGGGGAACACCGGGGAGCTGTTTTTT CASSRRGNTGELFF
TRBJ2-1 - TRBV9 - TGTGCCAGCAGCGTAGGTAGGACAGCCCCCAACGAGCAGTTCTTC CASSVGRTAPNEQFF
TRBJ2-7 - TRBV7-2 - TGTGCCAGCAGCTTAAGTACGGGTCTTAGGTCCTACGAGCAGTACTTC CASSLSTGLRSYEQYF
TRBJ1-5 - TRBV10-3 - TGTGCCATCAGTGTTGTGGCAAGCAATCAGCCCCAGCATTTT CAISVVASNQPQHF
TRBJ1-5 - TRBV19 TRBD1 TGTGCCAGTAGTGCCGGCCGACAGGGTGCTGTTAGCAATCAGCCCCAGCATTTT CASSAGRQGAVSNQPQHF
TRBJ1-2 - TRBV27 - TGTGCCAGCAGTAACCGGAATGGAGCTAACTATGGCTACACCTTC CASSNRNGANYGYTF
TRBJ2-7 - TRBV3-1/TRBV3-2 - TGTGCCAGCAGCCAGGGCCCGCTGGAGCAGTACTTC CASSQGPLEQYF
TRBJ2-1 - TRBV12-3/TRBV12-4 - TGTGCCAGCAGTTTAGCTCTCTCTTCAGGGAAGTTCTTC CASSLALSSGKFF
TRBJ2-1 - TRBV29-1 - TGCAGCGTTGGGAGGTCCAACAATGAGCAGTTCTTC CSVGRSNNEQFF
TRBJ1-1 once TRBV5-1 - TGCGCCAGCAGTAGAACCGAGGACACTGAAGCTTTCTTT CASSRTEDTEAFF
TRBJ2-7 - TRBV2 - TGTGCCAGCAACGCGGCCGCGGCATCGTTCTACGAGCAGTACTTC CASNAAAASFYEQYF
TRBJ1-2 - TRBV10-3 - TGTGCCATCAGTGCCGACGGAGGAATATATGGCTACACCTTC CAISADGGIYGYTF
TRBJ2-2 - TRBV5-1 TRBD1 TGCGCCAGCAGCTTGGGACAGGGAGATACCGGGGAGCTGTTTTTT CASSLGQGDTGELFF